These T cell receptor beta chains were read from a single sample in a study of T cells in Graves' hyperthyroidism and ophthalmopathy. MiXCR, run by TCRdb on the multiplex PCR reads, gives a single entry per CDR3 protein. In the table there are 300,000 to 450,000 distinct CDR3 sequences, approximately 15% of which are singletons. The sample comprised blood. Receptor source: a woman in her sixties or seventies with Graves' hyperthyroidism. The CDR3 runs from the conserved cysteine through the conserved F or W. The D gene is left open where the match is weak. The listing skips clone size in some rows; elsewhere it reads once, few, many or a size class.

-	TRBJ1-2	TRBV11-2	-	TGTGCCAGCAGCCCAGGACCCCAAACAAACTATGGCTACACCTTC	CASSPGPQTNYGYTF
TRBD1	TRBJ1-2	TRBV4-1	-	TGCGCCAGCAGCCAAGCGCCCCGACAGGGTGATGGCTACACCTTC	CASSQAPRQGDGYTF
TRBD2	TRBJ2-3	TRBV2	many	TGTGCCAGCAGTGATGACGGTATAGCGGGAGGTACTAGCACAGATACGCAGTATTTT	CASSDDGIAGGTSTDTQYF
-	TRBJ2-3	TRBV25-1	-	TGTGCCAGCAGTGAACAGGATTACCCCACAGATACGCAGTATTTT	CASSEQDYPTDTQYF
-	TRBJ1-2	TRBV5-1	many	TGCGCCAGCAGCTCGACAAATAACTATGGCTACACCTTC	CASSSTNNYGYTF
TRBD1	TRBJ1-2	TRBV29-1	few	TGCAGCGTATCGACAGGGGCCAGCTATGGCTACACCTTC	CSVSTGASYGYTF
-	TRBJ1-2	TRBV19	-	TGTGCCAGTAGTATAGTCACAGCCCGGGATGGCTACACCTTC	CASSIVTARDGYTF
TRBD1	TRBJ2-7	TRBV10-1	many	TGCGCCAGCAGTGAAATTCCAGGACAGGGGAGCTACGAGCAGTACTTC	CASSEIPGQGSYEQYF
-	TRBJ1-2	TRBV18	many	TGTGCCAGCTCACCAAGACAGAACTATGGCTACACCTTC	CASSPRQNYGYTF
-	TRBJ1-4	TRBV19	few	TGTGCCAGTAGTAGAGGAGGAAGGCTGGATGAAAAACTGTTTTTT	CASSRGGRLDEKLFF
-	TRBJ1-4	TRBV9	-	TGTGCCAGCAGCCTGCGGGAGGGTGGTGAAAAACTGTTTTTT	CASSLREGGEKLFF
-	TRBJ1-5	TRBV29-1	-	TGCAGCGGCCTGGGACGGTTAAACCATCAGCCCCAGCATTTT	CSGLGRLNHQPQHF
TRBD2	TRBJ2-7	TRBV11-3	few	TGTGCCAGCAGCTTAAAGTTTGTAGGACTAGCGGGAGAAGGCGAGCAGTACTTC	CASSLKFVGLAGEGEQYF
TRBD1	TRBJ2-5	TRBV29-1	few	TGCAGCGTGGCCGGGACAGGACAAGAGACCCAGTACTTC	CSVAGTGQETQYF
-	TRBJ1-2	TRBV2	many	TGTGCCAGCACTCAACAATCCAGTAACTATGGCTACACCTTC	CASTQQSSNYGYTF
TRBD1	TRBJ2-4	TRBV28	many	TGTGCCAGCAGTTTCCTATTTGGGGGACAGGGTTTAGCCAAAAACATTCAGTACTTC	CASSFLFGGQGLAKNIQYF
-	TRBJ2-3	TRBV12-3/TRBV12-4	many	TGTGCCAGCAGTTTGATGGGTCGGGGCACAGATACGCAGTATTTT	CASSLMGRGTDTQYF
-	TRBJ1-1	TRBV5-6	many	TGTGCCAGCAGCTTGGAGGGGACGGGCGAAGCTTTCTTT	CASSLEGTGEAFF
-	TRBJ2-7	TRBV2	many	TGTGCCAGCCAGGGGGGGTTCTACGAGCAGTACTTC	CASQGGFYEQYF
-	TRBJ2-7	TRBV7-2	-	TGTGCCAGCAGCTTAGGTTCAGGGACCTACGAGCAGTACTTC	CASSLGSGTYEQYF
TRBD1	TRBJ1-1	TRBV30	many	TGTGCCTGGAGCGACAGGGCGGGCACTGAAGCTTTCTTT	CAWSDRAGTEAFF
-	TRBJ1-2	TRBV12-5	many	TGTGCTAGTGGGGGGCGGCCGGTCTATGGCTACACCTTC	CASGGRPVYGYTF
-	TRBJ1-1	TRBV2	many	TGTGCCAGCAGTGAGGTAGCCCGAACGGCTGAAGCTTTCTTT	CASSEVARTAEAFF
TRBD1	TRBJ2-7	TRBV28	many	TGTGCCAGCAGTTTATTACAGGGGGCGCGTGAGCAGTACTTC	CASSLLQGAREQYF
-	TRBJ2-5	TRBV3-1	many	TGTGCCAGCAGTCAACCCGGACAGTCAGAGACCCAGTACTTC	CASSQPGQSETQYF
-	TRBJ2-3	TRBV28	-	TGTGCCAGCAGTTCCGCTAGGGCGAAGGGGCAGTATTTT	CASSSARAKGQYF
-	TRBJ1-1	TRBV6-2/TRBV6-3	-	TGTGCCAGCACCCAAAAGGGTGCAGCCAACACTGAAGCTTTCTTT	CASTQKGAANTEAFF
-	TRBJ1-1	TRBV7-6	-	TGTGCCAGCAGCCCCTGGGGGGGGGACACTGAAGCTTTCTTT	CASSPWGGDTEAFF
TRBD2	TRBJ2-1	TRBV27	many	TGTGCCAGCAGTTTTCGTCCGAGCGGGAGTGACAATGAGCAGTTCTTC	CASSFRPSGSDNEQFF
-	TRBJ2-1	TRBV12-5	-	TGTGCTAGTGGTATGCTAGCGATTGAGCAGTTCTTC	CASGMLAIEQFF
-	TRBJ2-7	TRBV29-1	once	TGCAGCGTTTACAGGCCTTACACGGGGGAGCAGTACTTC	CSVYRPYTGEQYF
TRBD2	TRBJ2-1	TRBV5-8	-	TGTGCCAGCAGCTCGGGGACTAGCGGGACCCCCGGAGGCCCCTACAATGAGCAGTTCTTC	CASSSGTSGTPGGPYNEQFF
-	TRBJ1-5	TRBV20-1	many	TGCAGTGCTAGCCCGGGGCTTAATCAGCCCCAGCATTTT	CSASPGLNQPQHF
TRBD1	TRBJ1-4	TRBV20-1	few	TGCAGTGTCCTGACAGGGTCTAATGAAAAACTGTTTTTT	CSVLTGSNEKLFF
TRBD2	TRBJ2-1	TRBV19	-	TGTGCCAGTAGTATTGAACTAGCGGGAGATAATGAGCAGTTCTTC	CASSIELAGDNEQFF
TRBD1	TRBJ2-7	TRBV18	-	TGTGCCAGCTCAAACCTCGACAGGGCGCAGGATTACGAGCAGTACTTC	CASSNLDRAQDYEQYF
-	TRBJ2-5	TRBV18	many	TGTGCCAGCTCACCGGGCGGCACAGCCCAGTACTTC	CASSPGGTAQYF
TRBD1	TRBJ2-6	TRBV19	-	TGTGCCAGCCGACAGGGGCCTGGGGCCAACGTCCTGACTTTC	CASRQGPGANVLTF
TRBD2	TRBJ2-1	TRBV2	many	TGTGCCAGCAGTGTACTAGCGGGACTCGGTGAGCAGTTCTTC	CASSVLAGLGEQFF
-	TRBJ2-1	TRBV9	-	TGTGCCAGCAGCGTAGCTACTAGTGGGGTCGGCTCCTACAATGAGCAGTTCTTC	CASSVATSGVGSYNEQFF
-	TRBJ2-1	TRBV30	few	TGTGCCTGGAGTAGAAGTTACAATGAGCAGTTCTTC	CAWSRSYNEQFF
-	TRBJ2-1	TRBV9	few	TGTGCCAGCAGCGTAAACTTCTACAATGAGCAGTTCTTC	CASSVNFYNEQFF
TRBD1	TRBJ2-1	TRBV5-1	many	TGCGCCAGCAGTCCCGGGACAGGGCTCTACAATGAGCAGTTCTTC	CASSPGTGLYNEQFF
TRBD2	TRBJ2-7	TRBV3-1	-	TGTGCCAGCAGCAAGTATACCGGGACTAGCGGGAGGGCGGATGAGCAGTACTTC	CASSKYTGTSGRADEQYF
TRBD1	TRBJ1-4	TRBV20-1	many	TGCAGTGCTTGTTCCGGGACAGGGGTGGCTGAAAAACTGTTTTTT	CSACSGTGVAEKLFF
-	TRBJ2-4	TRBV5-1	many	TGCGCCAGCAGCTTCCCAGGCGCAAACATTCAGTACTTC	CASSFPGANIQYF
TRBD2	TRBJ2-5	TRBV11-3	many	TGTGCCAGCAGCCTAGGACTAGCGGGAGACAGCGAGACCCAGTACTTC	CASSLGLAGDSETQYF
TRBD2	TRBJ2-1	TRBV2	once	TGTGCCAGTAACCAGACTAGCGGGAGTAGGGAGCAGTTCTTC	CASNQTSGSREQFF